This entry lists 16 T cell receptor beta chains sequenced from one sample in a study of cytomegalovirus exposure and HLA in healthy donors. Primers: 60 Vbeta forward and 13 Jbeta reverse. The protocol was immunoSEQ multiplex PCR, while the TCRdb copy is restricted to in-frame clones and leaves out a portion. The table has fewer than 150,000 clones, roughly 80% seen once; the top ten hold around 1.2%. Sample: PBMCs. These receptors came from a man aged 50 to 60 in good health and CMV-seronegative.

The rearrangement joins TRBV6-1 to TRBJ2-7, with TRBD1 matching over 12 bases. Germline lookup yields CDR1 MNHNS and CDR2 SASEGT. The trim removed 6 bases at V and 5 bases at J, leaving 2 bases unmatched. The CDR3 is made up of 13 amino acids. The CDR3 region is CASRGQGADEQYF. The DNA of the CDR3 is TGTGCCAGCAGGGGACAGGGGGCGGACGAGCAGTACTTC.

The chain combines TRBV15 with TRBJ1-2; perhaps TRBD1 as D (6 bases). Trimming took off 0 bases at V and 7 bases at J, with 21 bases between the two ends. In germline, CDR1 is LNHNV, CDR2 YYDKDF (reference sequence). The CDR3 extends over 17 amino acids. The CDR3 DNA follows: TGTGCCACCAGCAGAGATTATAGGACAGTGGGAGAGCCTGGCTACACCTTC. This encodes CATSRDYRTVGEPGYTF.

In this sample, this clone turned up a few times. This rearrangement joins TRBV11-2 to TRBJ2-7, with D tentatively TRBD2 (6 bases). V was cut by 5 bases and J by 3 bases, with 14 bases left in between. Germline CDR1 reads SGHAT; CDR2 reads FQNNGV. CDR3 length: 14 amino acids. CDR3 nucleotides: TGTGCCAGCAGCCACGCGGGGCGGGACTACGAGCAGTACTTC. Translated: CASSHAGRDYEQYF.

CDR3 protein: CASSLLGGHRELFF. The CDR3 DNA reads as TGTGCCAGCAGTTTATTAGGGGGACACCGGGAGCTGTTTTTT. The V gene is TRBV28, the J gene TRBJ2-2, with D maybe TRBD1 (6 bases). This CDR3 spans 14 amino acids. Germline CDR1 MDHEN, CDR2 SYDVKM. Deletions cut 1 base from V and 9 bases from J, with 12 bases between.

Sample share makes this clone medium-sized. The chain is built from TRBV5-1 and TRBJ1-4; possibly TRBD1 for D (5 bases). The CDR3 covers 15 residues. The germline V gene has CDR1 SGHRS and CDR2 YFSETQ. V lost 2 bases and J lost 8, with 16 bases in between. The CDR3 here is CASSFLGGGEEKLFF. For the CDR3, the DNA is TGCGCCAGCAGCTTCCTCGGGGGAGGGGAAGAAAAACTGTTTTTT.

This clone was detected only a few times. The chain combines TRBV25-1 with TRBJ1-1; TRBD1 agrees at 8 bases. Germline V gene sequence: CDR1 MGHDK, CDR2 SYGVNS. The CDR3 is 13 residues long. The V segment lost 5 bases and the J segment 5 bases; nucleotides outside the gene matches: 4. The CDR3 nucleotides are TGTGCCAGCAGTCAGGGGGCTGGGACTGAAGCTTTCTTT. This encodes CASSQGAGTEAFF. Full variable domain (remainder filled in from reference TRBV25-1 and TRBJ1-1): EADIYQTPRYLVIGTGKKITLECSQTMGHDKMYWYQQDPGMELHLIHYSYGVNSTEKGDLSSESTVSRIRTEHFPLTLESARPSHTSQYLCASSQGAGTEAFFGQGTRLTVV.

The rearrangement joins TRBV5-1 to TRBJ2-7; 10 bases are shared with TRBD2. The trim removed 4 bases at V and 2 bases at J, leaving 9 bases unmatched. CDR1 and CDR2 from the germline V gene are SGHRS and YFSETQ. The CDR3 is made up of 16 amino acids. CDR3 DNA: TGCGCCAGCAGCACCTCTCGGACTAGCGGACCCTACGAGCAGTACTTC. This encodes CASSTSRTSGPYEQYF.

The V and J genes are TRBV4-1 and TRBJ2-7; maybe TRBD1 (6 bases). Germline assignment: CDR1 MGHRA and CDR2 YSYEKL. The V end was cut by 0 bases, the J end by 3 bases, with 12 bases between. The CDR3 is 15 amino acids. The CDR3 DNA reads TGCGCCAGCAGCCAAGAGGACAGATTCGACTACGAGCAGTACTTC. Amino acid sequence: CASSQEDRFDYEQYF.

This clone was picked up one time. J is TRBJ2-2 and V is TRBV7-6; 11 nucleotides agree with TRBD2. Germline V gene data show CDR1 as SGHVS and CDR2 as FNYEAQ. V lost 5 bases to trimming and J lost 1 base; unmatched junction nucleotides: 3. The CDR3 sequence is 16 residues long. The CDR3 region is CASSPTSGVNTGELFF. CDR3 nucleotides: TGTGCCAGCAGCCCGACTAGCGGGGTGAACACCGGGGAGCTGTTTTTT.

The chain is built from TRBV30 and TRBJ1-2, with D perhaps matching TRBD1 (6 bases). CDR3 length: 13 residues. V was clipped by 4 bases and J by 4 bases, with 13 bases between them. From germline, CDR1 is GTSNPN and CDR2 SVGIG (reference sequence). This CDR3 is CAWKSYRAYGYTF. The CDR3 bases are TGTGCCTGGAAGTCCTACAGGGCCTATGGCTACACCTTC.

A single count supports this clone. The gene calls are TRBV10-1 and TRBJ2-2; D is undetermined. This CDR3 has 13 residues. Germline CDR1 WNHNN, CDR2 SYGVQD (reference sequence). The ends were cut back, 3 bases at V and 6 bases at J, with 8 bases in the middle. The CDR3, as DNA: TGCGCCAGCAGTGACCCCGGGTCCGGGGAGCTGTTTTTT. The encoded protein is CASSDPGSGELFF.

The chain combines TRBV9 with TRBJ2-1, with 7 nucleotides matching TRBD1. Germline CDR1 reads SGDLS; CDR2 reads YYNGEE. There are 15 residues in the CDR3. The V segment lost 1 base and the J segment 4 bases; nucleotides outside the gene matches: 5. CDR3 bases: TGTGCCAGCAGCGTAAGAGGACAGGATTACAATGAGCAGTTCTTC. It specifies CASSVRGQDYNEQFF.

The chain recombines TRBV28 with TRBJ1-4, with 7 bases fitting TRBD1. The CDR3 covers 16 residues. V lost 6 bases to trimming and J lost 7 bases; unmatched junction nucleotides: 14. Germline-derived CDR1 and CDR2 are MDHEN and SYDVKM. CDR3 in DNA: TGTGCCAGCAGCCAGGGGGGTGAGGTTGAGGGTGAAAAACTGTTTTTT. It translates to CASSQGGEVEGEKLFF.

This clone was observed a handful of times. The rearrangement uses TRBV10-1 and TRBJ2-5; 7 bases line up with TRBD2. Per the germline V gene, CDR1 is WNHNN and CDR2 is SYGVQD (reference sequence). This CDR3 contains 15 residues. The junction had 9 bases not matched to a gene; V was cut back by 3 bases and J by 5 bases. CDR3 amino acids: CASSEGQVGGETQYF. CDR3 DNA sequence: TGCGCCAGCAGTGAAGGGCAGGTGGGAGGGGAGACCCAGTACTTC.

The genes are TRBV13 and TRBJ2-3; 7 nucleotides align to TRBD1. The CDR3 is 19 amino acids. The trim removed 5 bases at V and 0 bases at J, leaving 17 bases unmatched. Germline loops: CDR1 PRHDT, CDR2 FYEKMQ (reference sequence). The CDR3 DNA is TGTGCCAGCAGCGCCCCCGGGACAGAGGTAGCCTCTAGCACAGATACGCAGTATTTT. Translating gives CASSAPGTEVASSTDTQYF.

The chain links TRBV11-2 to TRBJ2-7, with D uncertain. This CDR3 comprises 13 residues. The V gene lost 5 bases and the J gene lost 0 bases, with 8 bases spanning the gap. CDR1 and CDR2 (germline): SGHAT, FQNNGV. CDR3 sequence: CASSPRLSYEQYF. CDR3 sequence (DNA): TGTGCCAGCAGCCCGCGACTCTCCTACGAGCAGTACTTC.